One TCR beta chain is described in this entry. Its antigen is currently unknown. Data came from immunoSEQ multiplex PCR; TCRdb stores just in-frame clones and leaves some out. The sample yields roughly 40,000 clones, roughly 88% seen once. The data are from a study of OX40 agonist ivuxolimab in advanced cancers. Study at large: Patients in the trial were receiving intravenous ivuxolimab every 2 weeks, at doses of 0.01 to 10 mg/kg. Overall study findings and caveats: Patients who responded partially at 0.1-3.0 mg/kg showed clonal expansion ranking among the lowest.

V lost 4 bases and J 1 base, leaving 11 bases between the germline ends. The germline CDR1 and CDR2 sequences are LNHDA and SQIVND (reference sequence). The CDR3 loop spans 15 amino acids. This TCR was recovered from an adult with an advanced solid tumor such as melanoma, head and neck, liver or kidney cancer. The material was CD4+ or CD8+ T cells sorted from blood, obtained in a trial of the OX40 agonist ivuxolimab. The J gene is TRBJ1-3, the V gene TRBV19, with D possibly TRBD1 on 5 matching bases. CDR3 in DNA: TGTGCCAGTAGTACCCCAGGGATTTCTGGAAACACCATATATTTT. Translating gives CASSTPGISGNTIYF.